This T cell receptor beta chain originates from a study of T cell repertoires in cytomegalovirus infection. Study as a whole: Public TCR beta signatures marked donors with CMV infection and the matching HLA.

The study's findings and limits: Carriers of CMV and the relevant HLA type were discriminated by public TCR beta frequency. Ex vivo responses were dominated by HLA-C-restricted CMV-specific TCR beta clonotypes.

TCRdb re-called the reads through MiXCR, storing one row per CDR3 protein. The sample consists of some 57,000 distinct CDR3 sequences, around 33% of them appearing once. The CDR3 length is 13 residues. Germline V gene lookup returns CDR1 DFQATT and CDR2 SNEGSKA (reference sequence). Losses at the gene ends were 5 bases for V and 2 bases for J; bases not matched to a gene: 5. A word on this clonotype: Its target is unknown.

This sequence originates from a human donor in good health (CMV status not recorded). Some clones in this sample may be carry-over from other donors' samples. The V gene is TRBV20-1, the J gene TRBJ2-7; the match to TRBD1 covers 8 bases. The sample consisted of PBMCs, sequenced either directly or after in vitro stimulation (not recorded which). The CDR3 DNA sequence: TGCAGTGCTCGGACAGGGTTAGCCTACGAGCAGTACTTC. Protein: CSARTGLAYEQYF.